The rows below give T cell receptor beta chains drawn from one sample of a study of cytomegalovirus exposure and HLA in healthy donors. This table comes from immunoSEQ multiplex PCR, and its TCRdb copy is limited to in-frame clones, with some not included. The sample contains 100,000 to 150,000 clones, about nine tenths of which appear only once. The specimen sequenced was PBMCs. The receptors stem from a woman under 30 in good health and CMV-seronegative. The CDR3 runs from the conserved cysteine through the conserved F or W.

v_gene	j_gene	len	CDR3aa
TRBV5-5	TRBJ1-2	13	CASSPFDGDGYTF
TRBV5-6	TRBJ2-6	13	CASSSTGANVLTF
TRBV6-6	TRBJ1-1	14	CASSIRGPSTEAFF
TRBV7-8	TRBJ2-7	14	CASSLGQGTYEQYF
TRBV6-5	TRBJ2-1	14	CASSDDSPYNEQFF
TRBV7-9	TRBJ2-3	16	CASSPSGGPSTDTQYF
TRBV28	TRBJ1-5	16	CASSLVRQGAYQPQHF
TRBV28	TRBJ1-5	14	CASSFRQGHQPQHF
TRBV6-1	TRBJ2-5	12	CASSEARETQYF
TRBV11-3	TRBJ2-6	15	CASSPRVTGANVLTF
TRBV7-9	TRBJ1-3	16	CASSGTQGASGNTIYF
TRBV9	TRBJ1-4	14	CASSYSGADEKLFF
TRBV28	TRBJ2-3	13	CASTILDTDTQYF
TRBV6-6	TRBJ2-6	15	CATTGVRTGANVLTF
TRBV27	TRBJ2-5	14	CASRPLQGQETQYF
TRBV28	TRBJ2-5	14	CASWGRRGRETQYF
TRBV27	TRBJ2-5	15	CASSSGTSFQETQYF
TRBV14	TRBJ1-5	17	CASSQDQGPRGNQPQHF
TRBV9	TRBJ2-7	14	CASSVGAESYEQYF
TRBV11-1	TRBJ2-1	16	CASSVMGLADYNEQFF
TRBV9	TRBJ2-1	15	CASSPAGTGYNEQFF
TRBV7-8	TRBJ2-2	16	CASSLFKGPNTGELFF
TRBV11-2	TRBJ2-7	17	CASSLVSHIADTYEQYF
TRBV9	TRBJ2-7	12	CASSTSGYEQYF
TRBV6-1	TRBJ2-7	15	CASIHGTGASYEQYF
TRBV6-1	TRBJ2-5	14	CASSESNNQETQYF